Below are 24 T cell receptor beta chains sequenced from a single sample in a study of T cell changes during pregnancy in multiple sclerosis. Profiled with immunoSEQ multiplex PCR; TCRdb holds only in-frame clones, not every one. Here the sample spans 40,000 or so clones, roughly nine tenths being singletons. The specimen comprised peripheral blood, sampled in the third trimester of pregnancy. The receptors were sampled from a female donor in good health, enrolled as a control in a pregnancy study.

The chain couples TRBV27 to TRBJ2-7, with TRBD2 matching over 7 bases. This CDR3 is built from 15 residues. J gave up 6 bases and V 5 bases, and 13 bases lay outside the gene matches. CDR1 MNHEY and CDR2 SMNVEV come from the germline V gene (reference sequence). The CDR3 loop is CASSPIAGEAPEQYF. In DNA form, the CDR3 reads TGTGCCAGCAGTCCCATAGCGGGTGAAGCGCCCGAGCAGTACTTC.

This rearrangement joins TRBV5-4 to TRBJ2-7; possible D gene TRBD1, 6 bases. Germline lookup yields CDR1 SGHNT and CDR2 YYREEE (reference sequence). V lost 4 bases and J lost 1, with 12 bases in between. The CDR3 consists of 14 residues. CDR3 DNA sequence: TGTGCCAGCAGCCCCACCGACAGGTCCTACGAGCAGTACTTC. Translated, it gives CASSPTDRSYEQYF.

The chain recombines TRBV19 with TRBJ2-7; the match to TRBD1 covers 8 bases. The J segment lost 8 bases and the V segment lost 5 bases, leaving 11 bases of the junction unmatched. This CDR3 has 14 amino acids. Per the germline V gene, CDR1 is LNHDA and CDR2 is SQIVND (reference sequence). For the CDR3, the DNA is TGTGCCAGTAGTCCTCGAGGACAGGGTAACAAGCAGTACTTC. It yields the protein CASSPRGQGNKQYF.

The V call is TRBV19, the J call TRBJ2-7, with 7 positions matching TRBD2. Germline CDR1 reads LNHDA; CDR2 reads SQIVND (reference sequence). This CDR3 contains 13 residues. With 7 bases clipped from V and 2 bases from J, the junction kept 5 bases outside the gene matches. The CDR3 sequence: CASTRTSTYEQYF. The CDR3 region has the DNA TGTGCCAGTACCCGGACTAGTACCTACGAGCAGTACTTC.

This rearrangement joins TRBV9 to TRBJ2-7; 14 bases line up with TRBD2. CDR1 and CDR2 (germline): SGDLS, YYNGEE. The CDR3 spans 16 residues. V lost 4 bases, J lost 8 bases, and 11 bases stayed unmatched. Here the CDR3 DNA reads TGTGCCAGCAGCCTGGAGCCCGGGACTAGCGGGGGAAAGCAGTACTTC. It codes for CASSLEPGTSGGKQYF. Full variable domain (rest looked up from reference TRBV9 and TRBJ2-7): DSGVTQTPKHLITATGQRVTLRCSPRSGDLSVYWYQQSLDQGLQFLIQYYNGEERAKGNILERFSAQQFPDLHSELNLSSLELGDSALYFCASSLEPGTSGGKQYFGPGTRLTVT.

This chain joins TRBV5-6 and TRBJ2-1; 10 bases match TRBD2. V was pared by 3 bases and J by 8 bases, with 5 bases of the junction left unmatched. Germline V gene lookup returns CDR1 SGHDT and CDR2 YYEEEE. The CDR3 extends over 14 amino acids. The CDR3 region has the DNA TGTGCCAGCAGCTACCCTAGCGGGAGTGATGAGCAGTTCTTC. It encodes CASSYPSGSDEQFF. The full variable domain, its missing parts supplied by reference TRBV5-6 and TRBJ2-1, is DAGVTQSPTHLIKTRGQQVTLRCSPKSGHDTVSWYQQALGQGPQFIFQYYEEEERQRGNFPDRFSGHQFPNYSSELNVNALLLGDSALYLCASSYPSGSDEQFFGPGTRLTVL.

The chain combines TRBV7-3 with TRBJ1-1; perhaps TRBD1 as D (5 bases). This CDR3 is built from 14 residues. Germline V gives CDR1 SGHTA, CDR2 FQGTGA. V lost 5 bases, J lost 0 bases, and 10 bases lay in between. The CDR3 reads CASSPDRLNTEAFF. The CDR3 nucleotides read TGTGCCAGCAGCCCAGACAGACTGAACACTGAAGCTTTCTTT.

This clone has only one observation. This sequence joins TRBV29-1 and TRBJ2-3, with a tentative D call TRBD2 (6 bases). V was shortened by 1 base and J by 0 bases, with 8 bases between the two germline ends. Germline loops: CDR1 SQVTM, CDR2 ANQGSEA. This CDR3 region has 14 residues. The CDR3 sequence: CSVEGGTSTDTQYF. CDR3 sequence (DNA): TGCAGCGTTGAAGGAGGGACTAGCACAGATACGCAGTATTTT.

The chain links TRBV5-1 to TRBJ2-2, with 7 bases aligning to TRBD1. The ends lost 1 base at V and 5 bases at J; junction bases unmatched: 8. The CDR3 spans 16 residues. CDR1 and CDR2 from the germline V gene are SGHRS and YFSETQ. The CDR3 is CASSLSLGQRTGELFF. DNA for the CDR3: TGCGCCAGCAGCTTGTCGTTGGGACAGAGGACCGGGGAGCTGTTTTTT. Based on the CDR3 plus reference TRBV5-1 and TRBJ2-2, the full variable domain is KAGVTQTPRYLIKTRGQQVTLSCSPISGHRSVSWYQQTPGQGLQFLFEYFSETQRNKGNFPGRFSGRQFSNSRSEMNVSTLELGDSALYLCASSLSLGQRTGELFFGEGSRLTVL.

The chain recombines TRBV5-6 with TRBJ2-7; TRBD1 might be the D (6 bases). V was pared by 6 bases and J by 3 bases, with 19 bases between. The CDR3 extends over 15 amino acids. The germline gives CDR1 SGHDT, CDR2 YYEEEE. CDR3 nucleotide sequence: TGTGCCAGCATGGGCCCCCGAGGGACAAACTACGAGCAGTACTTC. Its translation: CASMGPRGTNYEQYF.

V usage is TRBV7-6 and J usage is TRBJ2-2, with D maybe TRBD1 (7 bases). CDR1 and CDR2 (germline): SGHVS, FNYEAQ. V was clipped by 2 bases and J by 6 bases, with 10 bases between them. The CDR3 contains 14 residues. CDR3 in amino acids: CASSLRRGAGELFF. In nucleotides, the CDR3 is TGTGCCAGCAGCTTACGCAGGGGGGCCGGGGAGCTGTTTTTT.

The rearrangement joins TRBV18 to TRBJ2-1; 14 positions match TRBD2. J lost 8 bases, V lost 3 bases, and 6 bases had no gene match. The CDR3 covers 16 residues. Per germline, CDR1 KGHSH and CDR2 LQKENI. CDR3 amino acids: CASSPQGLAGEYEQFF. CDR3 nucleotides: TGTGCCAGCTCACCTCAGGGACTAGCGGGAGAATATGAGCAGTTCTTC.

The J gene is TRBJ2-3, the V gene TRBV9; TRBD2 aligns across 7 bases. The CDR3 spans 15 residues. V dropped 4 bases and J dropped 7; count of bases not matched to a gene: 12. Germline V gives CDR1 SGDLS, CDR2 YYNGEE. CDR3 DNA sequence: TGTGCCAGCAGCCGAGCTCTAGCGGCGCGGTATACGCAGTATTTT. As protein: CASSRALAARYTQYF.

V and J are TRBV7-2 and TRBJ1-1; D might be TRBD1 (6 bases). V was pared by 8 bases and J by 4 bases, with 23 bases between. From germline, CDR1 is SGHTA and CDR2 FQGNSA. The CDR3 is made up of 16 amino acids. The CDR3 reads CASGLLQGSRSTEAFF. As DNA, the CDR3 is TGTGCCAGCGGATTACTACAGGGTTCCCGGAGCACTGAAGCTTTCTTT.

The rearrangement uses TRBV5-4 and TRBJ1-1; 7 bases agree with TRBD1. The CDR3 is made up of 14 amino acids. The germline gives CDR1 SGHNT, CDR2 YYREEE (reference sequence). Trimming cost V 4 bases and J 5 bases; bases outside gene matches: 8. CDR3: CASSLRQGLTEAFF. The CDR3 DNA reads TGTGCCAGCAGCCTGAGACAGGGTCTGACTGAAGCTTTCTTT.

V gene TRBV9 combines with J gene TRBJ2-3; D is undetermined. CDR1 is SGDLS and CDR2 is YYNGEE in the germline V gene. The V end lost 0 bases, the J end lost 0 bases, and 5 bases lay between the germline ends. The CDR3 runs to 14 residues. In DNA, the CDR3 is TGTGCCAGCAGCGTAGCGCGGAGCACAGATACGCAGTATTTT. It yields the protein CASSVARSTDTQYF.

The chain combines TRBV5-1 with TRBJ1-1; TRBD1 is a possible D gene (5 bases). Deletions cut 2 bases from V and 2 bases from J, with 10 bases between. There are 14 residues in the CDR3. The germline V gene has CDR1 SGHRS and CDR2 YFSETQ. The DNA of the CDR3 is TGCGCCAGCAGCTTACAGGTAACCAACACTGAAGCTTTCTTT. Translated, it gives CASSLQVTNTEAFF.

The gene calls are TRBV7-2 and TRBJ2-2; 9 nucleotides agree with TRBD1. Trimming took 5 bases from V and 5 from J; bases not matched to a gene: 12. Germline V gene lookup returns CDR1 SGHTA and CDR2 FQGNSA. The CDR3 has 17 amino acids. The CDR3 is CASSLRDRVVRTGELFF. Here the CDR3 DNA reads TGTGCCAGCAGCCTCCGGGACAGGGTGGTGAGAACCGGGGAGCTGTTTTTT. Filled out from reference TRBV7-2 and TRBJ2-2, the complete variable domain reads GAGVSQSPSNKVTEKGKDVELRCDPISGHTALYWYRQSLGQGLEFLIYFQGNSAPDKSGLPSDRFSAERTGGSVSTLTIQRTQQEDSAVYLCASSLRDRVVRTGELFFGEGSRLTVL.

This clone was detected only once. This chain connects TRBV2 to TRBJ1-2, with D perhaps matching TRBD1 (5 bases). This CDR3 contains 13 residues. Germline V gives CDR1 SNHLY, CDR2 FYNNEI. V was shortened by 3 bases and J by 7 bases, with 12 bases between the two germline ends. CDR3 sequence (DNA): TGTGCCAGCAGTGAGGGCAGGGAAGGTGGCTACACCTTC. This codes for CASSEGREGGYTF. Variable domain in full (rest from reference TRBV2 and TRBJ1-2): EPEVTQTPSHQVTQMGQEVILRCVPISNHLYFYWYRQILGQKVEFLVSFYNNEISEKSEIFDDQFSVERPDGSNFTLKIRSTKLEDSAMYFCASSEGREGGYTFGSGTRLTVV.

The chain joins TRBV5-1 to TRBJ2-5; D ambiguous. Germline V gene data show CDR1 as SGHRS and CDR2 as YFSETQ. The CDR3 loop spans 13 amino acids. Trimming pared 1 base from V and 4 bases from J, leaving 8 bases between. The CDR3, as DNA: TGCGCCAGCAGCTTGATCATTAGAGAGACCCAGTACTTC. It codes for CASSLIIRETQYF.

This chain uses TRBV19 with TRBJ1-1; the match to TRBD1 covers 10 bases. This CDR3 spans 17 amino acids. Germline-derived CDR1 and CDR2 are LNHDA and SQIVND (reference sequence). Germline trimming cut 0 bases from V and 10 bases from J; bases unmatched to any gene: 14. CDR3 sequence reads: CASSIEHLGLRDRGAFF. The CDR3 DNA sequence: TGTGCCAGTAGTATAGAACACTTGGGCCTCCGGGACAGGGGAGCTTTCTTT.

The chain recombines TRBV29-1 with TRBJ1-1; D is undetermined. Trimming pared 7 bases from V and 8 bases from J, leaving 11 bases between. CDR1 and CDR2 from the germline V gene are SQVTM and ANQGSEA. CDR3 length: 10 residues. The CDR3: CSAEGGEAFF. CDR3 coding DNA: TGCAGCGCCGAGGGTGGGGAAGCTTTCTTT.

This chain connects TRBV5-1 to TRBJ1-2, with D tentatively TRBD1 (6 bases). V lost 3 bases and J 4 bases, leaving 16 bases between the germline ends. The CDR3 has 15 amino acids. Germline values: CDR1 SGHRS, CDR2 YFSETQ. This CDR3 reads CASSSSGGAGYGYTF. In DNA form, the CDR3 reads TGCGCCAGCAGCTCCTCGGGGGGCGCGGGCTATGGCTACACCTTC.

The V call is TRBV7-2, the J call TRBJ2-7; 11 nucleotides agree with TRBD2. Germline-derived CDR1 and CDR2 are SGHTA and FQGNSA. The CDR3 runs 15 residues. J was trimmed by 4 bases and V by 2 bases; bases with no gene match: 4. As DNA, the CDR3 is TGTGCCAGCAGCTTACGGGCTAGCGGGGGGTACGAGCAGTACTTC. Protein product: CASSLRASGGYEQYF.